This T cell receptor beta chain came from a study of vaccination and CD4 T cells after COVID-19. Treatment given: approximately 10-day PBMC culture with coronavirus spike peptide pools or control peptides (ViraFEST assay). There are 15 residues in the CDR3. V gave up 6 bases and J gave up 1 base; unmatched junction bases: 7. In germline, CDR1 is DFQATT, CDR2 SNEGSKA (reference sequence). Remarks on this clonotype: Its target is unknown.

With the Oncomine TCR Beta short-read assay, DNA from cultured CD4+ T cells was sequenced. TCRdb passed the PCR reads through MiXCR, listing each CDR3 protein once. Of about 19,000 distinct CDR3 sequences detected, roughly 23% appear once; the ten largest clones hold about 8%. The chain uses TRBV20-1 and TRBJ2-2, with 8 bases that match TRBD2. The TCR was taken from a human donor with COVID-19. Material: cultured CD4+ T cells from blood. CDR3 in DNA: TGCAGTGCCCCCCTGGCGGGGGGGAACACCGGGGAGCTGTTTTTT. Protein sequence: CSAPLAGGNTGELFF.